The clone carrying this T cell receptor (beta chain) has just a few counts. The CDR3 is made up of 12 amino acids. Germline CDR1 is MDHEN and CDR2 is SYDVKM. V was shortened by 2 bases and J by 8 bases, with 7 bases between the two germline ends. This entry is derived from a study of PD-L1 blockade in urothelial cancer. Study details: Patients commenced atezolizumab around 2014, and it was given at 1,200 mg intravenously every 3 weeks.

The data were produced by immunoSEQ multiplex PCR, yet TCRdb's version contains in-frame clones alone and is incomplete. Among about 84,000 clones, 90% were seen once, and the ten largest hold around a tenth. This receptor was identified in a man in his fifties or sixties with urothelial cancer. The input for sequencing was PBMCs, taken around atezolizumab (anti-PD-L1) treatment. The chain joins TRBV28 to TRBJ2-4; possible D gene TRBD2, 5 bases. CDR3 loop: CASSLLEDIQYF. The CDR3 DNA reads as TGTGCCAGCAGTTTACTGGAGGACATTCAGTACTTC.